The clone carrying this T cell receptor beta chain was seen only a few times. Its specificity is unknown. The germline CDR1 and CDR2 sequences are SGHVS and FQNEAQ. The CDR3 spans 14 residues. Trimming removed 5 bases from V and 8 bases from J, with 15 bases in between. Investigators reverse transcribed all isolated RNA, so they sequenced expressed TCRB transcripts. Profiled with immunoSEQ multiplex PCR; TCRdb holds only in-frame clones, not every one. The sample holds approximately 300,000 clones, approximately 10% seen once. The sample belongs to a study of beta chain features in type 1 diabetes. Central memory, naive, regulatory and stem cell-like memory CD4+ cells were sorted by CD45RO/CCR7/CD25/CD127/CD95/CD27. Whole-study results and caveats: A closer apparent resemblance between naive, central memory and Treg TCRB repertoires was seen in patients than in healthy donors.

Sequencing used naive CD4+ T cells from blood. This chain joins TRBV7-8 and TRBJ2-2; tentative D call: TRBD2 (5 bases). The receptor was isolated from a woman aged 30 to 39 in good health. The CDR3 nucleotides read TGTGCCAGCAGCCCAATTCTAGCTTCTGGGGAGCTGTTTTTT. This encodes CASSPILASGELFF.